Presented here are 32 T cell receptor beta chains from one specimen sequenced in a study of blood T cell repertoires in COVID-19. The method was immunoSEQ multiplex PCR; TCRdb's version includes in-frame clones alone and lacks a portion of them. The table includes tens of thousands of clones, 75% to 80% detected once. Specimen: peripheral blood. The source is a man between 65 and 85 years old with COVID-19, enrolled during active disease.

In this sample, this clone turned up once. This chain connects TRBV7-2 to TRBJ2-7; no reliable D call. Trimming pared 1 base from V and 4 bases from J, leaving 8 bases between. This CDR3 is 13 amino acids long. Germline values: CDR1 SGHTA, CDR2 FQGNSA. The CDR3 region is CASSLGTEYEQYF. CDR3 nucleotides: TGTGCCAGCAGCTTAGGCACGGAGTACGAGCAGTACTTC.

The V gene is TRBV5-1, the J gene TRBJ2-5, with TRBD2 identical over 7 bases. In germline, CDR1 is SGHRS, CDR2 YFSETQ. CDR3 length equals 16 residues. The V and J ends lost 2 bases and 2 bases, in that order; junction bases with no gene match: 9. CDR3 sequence (DNA): TGCGCCAGCAGCTTCGGGGCGGGGGTTCGTCAAGAGACCCAGTACTTC. This codes for CASSFGAGVRQETQYF.

The rearrangement joins TRBV3-1 (or the pseudogene TRBV3-2) to TRBJ2-2; maybe TRBD1 (5 bases). The length of the CDR3 is 14 residues. V gave up 1 base and J gave up 5 bases, with 8 bases separating them. Germline CDR1 reads LGHDT; CDR2 reads YNNKEL (reference sequence). The CDR3 sequence: CASSQGRQTGELFF. CDR3 in DNA: TGTGCCAGCAGCCAAGGAAGACAGACCGGGGAGCTGTTTTTT.

The chain links TRBV27 to TRBJ1-5; 8 bases are shared with TRBD1. The CDR3 is 16 amino acids. Germline CDR1 reads MNHEY; CDR2 reads SMNVEV (reference sequence). Unmatched junction bases numbered 13, after V lost 2 bases and J lost 10 bases. The CDR3 loop reads CASSLESSGGNRPQHF. Here the CDR3 DNA reads TGTGCCAGCAGTTTAGAGTCGTCAGGGGGCAATCGCCCCCAGCATTTT.

This clone was detected only once. The chain uses TRBV3-1 (or the pseudogene TRBV3-2) and TRBJ1-3, with 8 bases matching TRBD1. CDR3 length: 15 residues. V trimming: 2 bases; J trimming: 3 bases; junction bases outside the gene matches: 3. Germline CDR1 and CDR2: LGHDT and YNNKEL (reference sequence). CDR3 residues: CASSQRTGYGNTIYF. CDR3 DNA sequence: TGTGCCAGCAGCCAAAGGACAGGGTATGGAAACACCATATATTTT.

This chain uses TRBV7-8 with TRBJ2-3; 8 bases match TRBD2. The length of the CDR3 is 17 residues. V shed 4 bases, J shed 4 bases, and the junction held 13 bases outside the gene matches. Germline V gene data show CDR1 as SGHVS and CDR2 as FQNEAQ. The CDR3 protein is CASSSKGTRTRSDTQYF. For the CDR3, the DNA is TGTGCCAGCAGCTCAAAAGGGACTAGAACGAGGTCAGATACGCAGTATTTT.

This clone was counted once. The chain couples TRBV5-8 to TRBJ1-2; 9 bases are a match to TRBD1. Per germline, CDR1 SGHTS and CDR2 YDEGEE. Trimming cost V 4 bases and J 4 bases; bases outside gene matches: 5. This CDR3 comprises 14 residues. CDR3 amino acids: CASSRDRGGYGYTF. The CDR3 DNA reads as TGTGCCAGCAGCCGAGACAGGGGGGGCTATGGCTACACCTTC. Drawing the rest from reference TRBV5-8 and TRBJ1-2, the complete variable domain is EAGVTQSPTHLIKTRGQQATLRCSPISGHTSVYWYQQALGLGLQFLLWYDEGEERNRGNFPPRFSGRQFPNYSSELNVNALELEDSALYLCASSRDRGGYGYTFGSGTRLTVV.

The J gene is TRBJ1-1, the V gene TRBV30; 9 nucleotides line up with TRBD1. V shed 0 bases and J 6 bases; nucleotides not matched to a gene: 5. The CDR3 is 14 amino acids. Germline values: CDR1 GTSNPN, CDR2 SVGIG (reference sequence). The CDR3, as DNA: TGTGCCTGGAGTGTCCTGGGACAGGGCGCTGAAGCTTTCTTT. This codes for CAWSVLGQGAEAFF.

The rearrangement uses TRBV7-3 and TRBJ2-3; TRBD2 agrees at 15 bases. Germline CDR1 and CDR2: SGHTA and FQGTGA. The CDR3 has 17 amino acids. V trimming: 2 bases; J trimming: 3 bases; junction bases outside the gene matches: 3. CDR3 in DNA: TGTGCCAGCAGCTTACTGGGACTAGCGGGGGGTACAGATACGCAGTATTTT. Encoded protein: CASSLLGLAGGTDTQYF.

This sequence joins TRBV6-4 and TRBJ1-5; 8 bases match TRBD1. J was trimmed by 8 bases and V by 2 bases; bases with no gene match: 23. The CDR3 spans 20 residues. Germline CDR1 and CDR2: MRHNA and SNTAGT. DNA of the CDR3: TGTGCCAGCAGTGACCCCCATCGATACGAGACAGGGGCTTACTGGGAGCCCCAGCATTTT. This encodes CASSDPHRYETGAYWEPQHF.

This clone was recorded only once. This CDR3 reads CASSSEIGLAGGHETQYF. CDR3 nucleotides: TGTGCCAGCAGCTCCGAAATTGGGCTAGCGGGGGGACACGAGACCCAGTACTTC. This chain connects TRBV7-9 to TRBJ2-5, with TRBD2 identical over 11 bases. J gave up 5 bases and V 4 bases, and 15 bases lay outside the gene matches. The CDR3 covers 18 residues. The germline V gene encodes CDR1 SEHNR and CDR2 FQNEAQ (reference sequence). The whole variable domain, remainder taken from reference TRBV7-9 and TRBJ2-5, is DTGVSQNPRHKITKRGQNVTFRCDPISEHNRLYWYRQTLGQGPEFLTYFQNEAQLEKSRLLSDRFSAERPKGSFSTLEIQRTEQGDSAMYLCASSSEIGLAGGHETQYFGPGTRLLVL.

V is TRBV9 and J is TRBJ1-1, with D perhaps matching TRBD1 (5 bases). Germline V gives CDR1 SGDLS, CDR2 YYNGEE. The germline V and J ends were trimmed by 3 bases and 3 bases, with 15 bases remaining between them. The CDR3 is 15 amino acids. The DNA for the CDR3 is TGTGCCAGCAGCGCCCGGCCGCAAGGGGACACTGAAGCTTTCTTT. Translating it yields CASSARPQGDTEAFF.

The rearrangement joins TRBV30 to TRBJ1-6; D is undetermined. The CDR3 is made up of 13 amino acids. Germline V gives CDR1 GTSNPN, CDR2 SVGIG (reference sequence). Trimming removed 1 base from V and 9 bases from J, with 10 bases in between. The CDR3, as DNA: TGTGCCTGGAGTGAAGTGGGCTCTTCACCCCTCCACTTT. Its translation is CAWSEVGSSPLHF.

This chain uses TRBV12-3 or TRBV12-4 with TRBJ2-5, with D possibly being TRBD1 (6 bases). This CDR3 comprises 13 residues. Trimming removed 2 bases at V and 2 bases at J, with 6 bases between. CDR3 amino acids: CASSLRGQETQYF. The CDR3 nucleotides read TGTGCCAGCAGTTTAAGGGGGCAAGAGACCCAGTACTTC.

The rearrangement joins TRBV7-2 to TRBJ1-5, with 9 nucleotides matching TRBD1. CDR3 length: 16 residues. Germline assignment: CDR1 SGHTA and CDR2 FQGNSA. Trimming at V came to 1 base and at J to 5 bases, leaving 6 bases not matched to a gene. In nucleotides, the CDR3 is TGTGCCAGCAGCTTAGGCGACAGGGGGTGGGATCAGCCCCAGCATTTT. Its translation: CASSLGDRGWDQPQHF.

This chain uses TRBV2 with TRBJ2-7, with a weak D call TRBD1 (5 bases). With 5 bases removed from V and 3 bases from J, the gap between germline ends came to 8 bases. Per germline, CDR1 SNHLY and CDR2 FYNNEI. The CDR3 sequence is 12 residues long. Here the CDR3 reads CASSQTDYEQYF. In DNA, the CDR3 is TGTGCCAGCAGTCAGACAGACTACGAGCAGTACTTC.

The genes are TRBV6-4 and TRBJ1-5; D not resolved. CDR3 length: 13 amino acids. Trimming left V 5 bases short and J 2 bases short, with 7 bases between. The germline V gene has CDR1 MRHNA and CDR2 SNTAGT. The CDR3, as DNA: TGTGCCAGCAGTCAGGAGGGCAATCAGCCCCAGCATTTT. This sequence encodes CASSQEGNQPQHF.

The V gene is TRBV7-9, the J gene TRBJ1-2; maybe TRBD1 (5 bases). Trimming pared 5 bases from V and 7 bases from J, leaving 14 bases between. From germline, CDR1 is SEHNR and CDR2 FQNEAQ (reference sequence). The CDR3 runs 13 residues. The CDR3 DNA reads as TGTGCCAGCAGCGGGGGGGTTAAGACTGGCTACACCTTC. It codes for CASSGGVKTGYTF.

This sequence joins TRBV5-1 and TRBJ1-3; perhaps TRBD1 as D (6 bases). This CDR3 region has 14 residues. Germline V gene data show CDR1 as SGHRS and CDR2 as YFSETQ. V lost 4 bases to trimming and J lost 6 bases, with 14 bases between them. The DNA for the CDR3 is TGCGCCAGCAGCGGCGGGGGCGCAAAAAACACCATATATTTT. It translates to CASSGGGAKNTIYF.

The chain carries TRBV12-5 and TRBJ2-7; no reliable D call. The CDR3 has 13 residues. CDR1 is LGHNT and CDR2 is FRNRAP in the germline V gene. V dropped 5 bases and J dropped 3 bases, with 11 bases sitting between them. The CDR3 region is CASGPEPLYEQYF. For the CDR3, the DNA is TGTGCTAGTGGTCCCGAGCCCCTCTACGAGCAGTACTTC. The full variable domain, in which reference TRBV12-5 and TRBJ2-7 provide the parts outside the CDR3, is DARVTQTPRHKVTEMGQEVTMRCQPILGHNTVFWYRQTMMQGLELLAYFRNRAPLDDSGMPKDRFSAEMPDATLATLKIQPSEPRDSAVYFCASGPEPLYEQYFGPGTRLTVT.

A few counts support this clone. CDR3 loop: CASSSGQGEGYTF. CDR3 coding DNA: TGTGCCAGCAGTTCGGGACAGGGAGAGGGCTACACCTTC. V usage is TRBV27 and J usage is TRBJ1-2, with 9 bases aligning to TRBD1. CDR3 length: 13 amino acids. Germline CDR1 MNHEY, CDR2 SMNVEV (reference sequence). The J segment lost 8 bases and the V segment lost 4 bases, leaving 5 bases of the junction unmatched.

The chain employs TRBV6-2 or TRBV6-3 and TRBJ1-2; D possibly corresponds to TRBD1 (5 bases). The CDR3 extends over 13 amino acids. Germline-derived CDR1 and CDR2 are MNHEY and SVGEGT. The ends were cut back, 7 bases at V and 8 bases at J, with 17 bases in the middle. The CDR3: CASNPSGSWGYTF. In DNA form, the CDR3 reads TGTGCCAGCAACCCATCAGGGTCTTGGGGCTACACCTTC.

The V call is TRBV24-1, the J call TRBJ2-3; TRBD1 is a possible D gene (6 bases). Germline CDR1 KGHDR, CDR2 SFDVKD. CDR3 length: 16 amino acids. V gave up 3 bases and J gave up 0 bases, with 12 bases separating them. The DNA of the CDR3 is TGTGCCACCAGTGATCCCCGGACAGTTAGCACAGATACGCAGTATTTT. Residues: CATSDPRTVSTDTQYF.

This clone was picked up a small number of times. The rearrangement joins TRBV7-9 to TRBJ2-5, with 13 bases fitting TRBD2. The V segment lost 6 bases and the J segment 4 bases; nucleotides outside the gene matches: 5. The CDR3 extends over 15 amino acids. Germline assignment: CDR1 SEHNR and CDR2 FQNEAQ (reference sequence). As DNA, the CDR3 is TGTGCCAGCAGTACTAGCGGGGGGGTAAGAGAGACCCAGTACTTC. Its protein product is CASSTSGGVRETQYF.

The chain joins TRBV7-9 to TRBJ1-2, with unresolved D. The V and J ends lost 3 bases and 7 bases respectively, with 9 bases between them. CDR1 and CDR2 (germline): SEHNR, FQNEAQ (reference sequence). There are 12 residues in the CDR3. Written as DNA, the CDR3 is TGTGCCAGCAGCTTCGACACTGGTGGCTACACCTTC. Protein sequence: CASSFDTGGYTF.

This sequence joins TRBV4-3 and TRBJ1-4; no reliable D call. Germline CDR1 is LGHNA and CDR2 is YSLEER. Deletions cut 0 bases from V and 9 bases from J, with 14 bases between. The CDR3 sequence is 15 residues long. CDR3: CASSQDNVLSKKLFF. The CDR3 nucleotides are TGCGCCAGCAGCCAAGATAATGTCCTATCCAAAAAACTGTTTTTT.

This chain uses TRBV4-2 with TRBJ2-2, with TRBD2 identical over 9 bases. The germline V gene has CDR1 LGHNA and CDR2 YNFKEQ. The length of the CDR3 is 18 residues. V was clipped by 2 bases and J by 3 bases; unmatched bases: 10. The CDR3: CASSQHGVAGAYTGELFF. In DNA form, the CDR3 reads TGTGCCAGCAGCCAACACGGTGTAGCGGGGGCCTACACCGGGGAGCTGTTTTTT.

The V gene is TRBV1, the J gene TRBJ2-2; the table gives TRBD1 as D, unverified against the DNA. TRBV1 is described as a pseudogene. CDR3 length: 16 amino acids. CDR3: CTSSQDLQGNTGELFF. In DNA, the CDR3 is TGCACCAGCAGCCAAGATTTACAGGGGAACACCGGGGAGCTGTTTTTT.

This clone was counted only a few times. J is TRBJ1-3 and V is TRBV14; 9 nucleotides align to TRBD1. This CDR3 is 13 amino acids long. Germline V gene lookup returns CDR1 SGHDN and CDR2 FVKESK. With V trimmed by 4 bases and J by 8 bases, 3 bases remained unmatched. The CDR3 nucleotides read TGTGCCAGCAGCCGGGGACAGGGCGACACCATATATTTT. Translating gives CASSRGQGDTIYF.

The chain recombines TRBV2 with TRBJ2-7; 7 nucleotides match TRBD2. Germline-derived CDR1 and CDR2 are SNHLY and FYNNEI. This CDR3 contains 13 residues. Trimming removed 9 bases from V and 3 bases from J; junction bases left unmatched: 8. The CDR3 sequence: CASSRGSNYEQYF. The DNA for the CDR3 is TGTGCCAGTTCACGCGGGAGTAACTACGAGCAGTACTTC.

This chain joins TRBV19 and TRBJ2-3, with 7 bases that match TRBD1. CDR1 is LNHDA, CDR2 SQIVND, per germline (reference sequence). CDR3 length: 14 amino acids. The V gene end was trimmed by 6 bases and the J gene end by 4 bases; junction bases not matched to a gene: 7. CDR3 sequence reads: CASSGTVGADTQYF. Written as DNA, the CDR3 is TGTGCCAGTAGCGGGACAGTCGGCGCAGATACGCAGTATTTT.

The CDR3 DNA follows: TGCGCCAGCAGCTTGGACGGGGTCAATGGCTACACCTTC. Its protein is CASSLDGVNGYTF. This chain links TRBV5-1 with TRBJ1-2; no reliable D call. The V gene's germline CDR1 is SGHRS and CDR2 YFSETQ. This CDR3 contains 13 residues. The V end was cut by 0 bases, the J end by 6 bases, with 9 bases between.